Sequencing of this TCR beta chain was carried out in a study of control samples from healthy donors and cancer patients. Generated by immunoSEQ multiplex PCR, the TCRdb table keeps only in-frame clones and is missing some. In the table there are around 97,000 clones, around 89% of which are singletons. CDR3 size: 21 residues. In germline, CDR1 is MNHNY, CDR2 SVGAGI (reference sequence). With V trimmed by 6 bases and J by 1 base, 18 bases remained unmatched. This TCR came from a man between 60 and 75 years old with lung cancer. Sequencing was done on a sample of PBMCs. V gene TRBV6-6 combines with J gene TRBJ2-6, with 10 bases aligning to TRBD1. For the CDR3, the DNA is TGTGCCAGCAGCCCCGTGCCTGGGGGGACAGGGGAAAGGTCTGGGGCCAACGTCCTGACTTTC. Translation: CASSPVPGGTGERSGANVLTF.